Presented here are 19 T cell receptor beta chains from one specimen sequenced in a study of CD8 T cells in ankylosing spondylitis. Study-level results: The study identified a TCR beta motif of eight highly homologous variants that appeared characteristic of ankylosing spondylitis blood.

TCRdb processed the 5' RACE reads anew with MiXCR; each CDR3 protein has one entry. The sample gives some 450,000 distinct CDR3 sequences, about 15% of which show up once; 0.95% to 1.1% is in the top ten. These receptors' targets are unknown. Source material: blood, either unsorted or a sorted T cell fraction (not recorded which). These receptor sequences come from a male donor with ankylosing spondylitis.

The chain carries TRBV7-9 and TRBJ1-1; tentative D call: TRBD1 (5 bases). Deletions cut 5 bases from V and 3 bases from J, with 16 bases between. CDR1 SEHNR and CDR2 FQNEAQ come from the germline V gene (reference sequence). This CDR3 region has 15 residues. This CDR3 is CASSPPGGSYTEAFF. CDR3 nucleotides: TGTGCCAGCAGCCCCCCCGGGGGAAGTTACACTGAAGCTTTCTTT. The full variable domain, with the rest looked up from reference TRBV7-9 and TRBJ1-1, is DTGVSQNPRHKITKRGQNVTFRCDPISEHNRLYWYRQTLGQGPEFLTYFQNEAQLEKSRLLSDRFSAERPKGSFSTLEIQRTEQGDSAMYLCASSPPGGSYTEAFFGQGTRLTVV.

This clonotype was seen a few times. J is TRBJ2-5 and V is TRBV12-3 or TRBV12-4; D not resolved. With 2 bases removed from V and 5 bases from J, the gap between germline ends came to 9 bases. This CDR3 contains 13 residues. CDR3: CASSLSQPETQYF. CDR3 bases: TGTGCCAGCAGTTTAAGTCAGCCGGAGACCCAGTACTTC.

The J gene is TRBJ1-4, the V gene TRBV12-3 or TRBV12-4, with 12 bases fitting TRBD1. The V segment lost 6 bases and the J segment 6 bases; nucleotides outside the gene matches: 14. The CDR3 covers 18 residues. The CDR3, as DNA: TGTGCCAGCAGCACGGGGACAGGGGGCCTACGGAACTATGAAAAACTGTTTTTT. Translating it yields CASSTGTGGLRNYEKLFF.

This clonotype has only one observation. The chain uses TRBV2 and TRBJ2-5; D is undetermined. V shed 1 base and J shed 2 bases, with 11 bases lying between them. Germline CDR1 SNHLY, CDR2 FYNNEI. This CDR3 has 15 amino acids. CDR3 bases: TGTGCCAGCAGTGAAGGCCAGCGATTACAAGAGACCCAGTACTTC. Protein product: CASSEGQRLQETQYF.

This clonotype was found many times. The chain has TRBV5-1 and TRBJ2-3; no clear D. The V end lost 3 bases, the J end lost 1 base, and 6 bases lay between the germline ends. The CDR3 is 13 residues long. In germline, CDR1 is SGHRS, CDR2 YFSETQ. The CDR3 region is CASSSAGTDTQYF. CDR3 bases: TGCGCCAGCAGCTCCGCAGGCACAGATACGCAGTATTTT.

The rearrangement links TRBV2 to TRBJ2-3; TRBD1 is a possible D gene (5 bases). Looked up from germline, CDR1 is SNHLY and CDR2 is FYNNEI. Trimming left V 11 bases short and J 2 bases short, with 20 bases between. This CDR3 has 15 residues. CDR3 amino acids: CAAEGVLRNTDTQYF. CDR3 sequence (DNA): TGTGCCGCGGAAGGGGTCCTACGAAACACAGATACGCAGTATTTT.

This clonotype came up a few times. The chain recombines TRBV6-1 with TRBJ1-5, with 8 bases lining up with TRBD1. The CDR3 sequence is 15 residues long. Germline assignment: CDR1 MNHNS and CDR2 SASEGT. V lost 5 bases and J lost 5; bases outside the gene matches: 8. In DNA form, the CDR3 reads TGTGCCAGCAGTCCTTCAGGGGGCCGGGATCAGCCCCAGCATTTT. The encoded protein is CASSPSGGRDQPQHF.

Only a few counts were recorded for this clonotype. DNA of the CDR3: TGTGCCAGCACCGCTCAGGGGGGAGACACCGGGGAGCTGTTTTTT. Protein sequence: CASTAQGGDTGELFF. The chain has TRBV2 and TRBJ2-2, with a possible D match to TRBD1 (7 bases). Germline V gene lookup returns CDR1 SNHLY and CDR2 FYNNEI. This CDR3 region has 15 residues. The ends were cut back, 7 bases at V and 3 bases at J, with 15 bases in the middle.

This clonotype appeared a few times. The chain is built from TRBV19 and TRBJ1-2; D gene unclear. The CDR3 runs 14 residues. V dropped 6 bases and J dropped 1 base, with 12 bases sitting between them. Germline V gives CDR1 LNHDA, CDR2 SQIVND (reference sequence). CDR3 coding DNA: TGTGCCAGTAGCCGGGATCGGGGTAACTATGGCTACACCTTC. Translation: CASSRDRGNYGYTF.

This clonotype was seen only a few times. The chain combines TRBV6-1 with TRBJ1-1; 10 bases agree with TRBD1. V lost 6 bases to trimming and J lost 4 bases; unmatched junction nucleotides: 8. Germline-derived CDR1 and CDR2 are MNHNS and SASEGT. This CDR3 is built from 15 residues. CDR3 region: CASRPDRGLLTEAFF. DNA for the CDR3: TGTGCCAGCAGACCAGACAGGGGGCTGCTCACTGAAGCTTTCTTT.

The rearrangement uses TRBV5-1 and TRBJ1-1; D is undetermined. V was pared by 0 bases and J by 6 bases, with 12 bases between. The CDR3 totals 14 residues. In germline, CDR1 is SGHRS, CDR2 YFSETQ. The CDR3 here is CASSLEFSAAEAFF. The CDR3 bases are TGCGCCAGCAGCTTGGAGTTTTCGGCGGCTGAAGCTTTCTTT.

This CDR3 reads CAAGFSGANVLTF. As DNA, the CDR3 is TGTGCCGCAGGGTTCTCTGGGGCCAACGTCCTGACTTTC. The genes are TRBV3-1 and TRBJ2-6; the D gene is possibly TRBD1 (5 bases). Trimming pared 11 bases from V and 0 bases from J, leaving 8 bases between. Germline CDR1 is LGHDT and CDR2 is YNNKEL (reference sequence). The CDR3 is 13 amino acids.

The chain couples TRBV29-1 to TRBJ1-1, with a weak D call TRBD1 (5 bases). The germline V and J ends were trimmed by 3 bases and 4 bases, with 12 bases remaining between them. Looked up from germline, CDR1 is SQVTM and CDR2 is ANQGSEA. The CDR3 consists of 13 residues. DNA of the CDR3: TGCAGCGTTGATTGGGGACTGGGCACTGAAGCTTTCTTT. Its translation: CSVDWGLGTEAFF.

V is TRBV7-2 and J is TRBJ2-1; either TRBD1 or TRBD2 may supply D (5 bases each). V gave up 8 bases and J gave up 2 bases, with 7 bases separating them. In germline, CDR1 is SGHTA, CDR2 FQGNSA. This CDR3 region has 12 residues. The CDR3 nucleotides are TGTGCCAGCTTGGGGGCCTACAATGAGCAGTTCTTC. It codes for CASLGAYNEQFF.

This clonotype was seen a handful of times. The chain couples TRBV5-1 to TRBJ2-7; tentative D call: TRBD2 (6 bases). The CDR3 is 14 amino acids. Germline CDR1 is SGHRS and CDR2 is YFSETQ. V shed 0 bases and J shed 0 bases, with 7 bases lying between them. The CDR3 loop is CASSLVADSYEQYF. The CDR3 coding sequence is TGCGCCAGCAGCTTGGTAGCGGACTCCTACGAGCAGTACTTC.

The chain couples TRBV2 to TRBJ2-7; D call uncertain. The CDR3 loop spans 13 amino acids. Germline lookup yields CDR1 SNHLY and CDR2 FYNNEI. With 5 bases removed from V and 6 bases from J, the gap between germline ends came to 14 bases. CDR3 sequence: CASSQNLPIEQYF. The CDR3 DNA reads TGTGCCAGCAGTCAAAACTTGCCGATCGAGCAGTACTTC.

J is TRBJ2-7 and V is TRBV5-6, with D possibly being TRBD1 or TRBD2 (6 bases each). Looked up from germline, CDR1 is SGHDT and CDR2 is YYEEEE. This CDR3 is 14 amino acids long. V was trimmed by 1 base and J by 7 bases, leaving 15 bases between them. The CDR3 is CASSLRGAPGEQYF. CDR3 sequence (DNA): TGTGCCAGCAGCTTGAGGGGGGCGCCGGGAGAGCAGTACTTC.

CDR3 amino acids: CSARKPSGGMDTQYF. DNA for the CDR3: TGCAGTGCTAGGAAGCCTAGCGGGGGGATGGATACGCAGTATTTT. This chain links TRBV20-1 with TRBJ2-3; TRBD2 agrees at 11 bases. The CDR3 length is 15 residues. CDR1 DFQATT and CDR2 SNEGSKA come from the germline V gene (reference sequence). J gave up 6 bases and V 3 bases, and 8 bases lay outside the gene matches.

The chain recombines TRBV5-6 with TRBJ2-1; TRBD2 agrees at 10 bases. This CDR3 comprises 15 residues. The germline V gene has CDR1 SGHDT and CDR2 YYEEEE. V shed 4 bases, J shed 4 bases, and the junction held 5 bases outside the gene matches. CDR3 in amino acids: CASSRSGGRYNEQFF. The CDR3 DNA is TGTGCCAGCAGCCGTAGCGGGGGGCGGTACAATGAGCAGTTCTTC.